This T cell receptor (beta chain) was sequenced for a study of cytomegalovirus exposure and HLA in healthy donors. TCRdb keeps only in-frame clones here, not all; method: immunoSEQ multiplex PCR. The sample lists roughly 330,000 clones; roughly nine tenths were seen once. CDR1 is SEHNR and CDR2 is FQNEAQ in the germline V gene (reference sequence). CDR3 length: 12 amino acids. The V end was cut by 2 bases, the J end by 6 bases, with 7 bases between. Sample: PBMCs. This clonotype was sampled from a woman under 40 in good health and CMV-seropositive. The J gene is TRBJ1-1, the V gene TRBV7-9; TRBD1 is a possible D gene (5 bases). The CDR3 nucleotides are TGTGCCAGCAGCTTACAACAGGCTGAAGCTTTCTTT. Translation gives CASSLQQAEAFF.